The 17 T cell receptor beta chains reported below all come from one sample, sequenced in a study of blood T cells in healthy people across ages. Together with a sample-barcoded 5' primer, a J-beta primer mix was included in a second PCR lasting roughly 7 to 11 cycles. In TCRdb, the 5' RACE reads were re-called with MiXCR into one record per CDR3 protein. This sample carries about 1 million distinct CDR3 sequences, under 45% of them seen once, and the ten largest clones take about 19%. The specimen sequenced was blood. These receptor sequences come from an older woman in good health.

The sample holds a few counts of this clonotype. The genes are TRBV28 and TRBJ2-7; no definite D call. CDR1 and CDR2 from the germline V gene are MDHEN and SYDVKM. The CDR3 has 16 amino acids. V shed 3 bases and J shed 3 bases, with 18 bases lying between them. The CDR3 coding sequence is TGTGCCAGCAGTTTCCGGGCCCCACCAAGGAACTACGAGCAGTACTTC. Protein: CASSFRAPPRNYEQYF.

This clonotype came up a few times. The rearrangement joins TRBV7-2 to TRBJ2-5; TRBD1 aligns across 11 bases. Germline-derived CDR1 and CDR2 are SGHTA and FQGNSA. CDR3 length equals 16 residues. J lost 5 bases, V lost 4 bases, and 9 bases had no gene match. The CDR3 sequence is CASSSRTGGAGETQYF. For the CDR3, the DNA is TGTGCCAGCAGCTCACGGACAGGGGGCGCGGGTGAGACCCAGTACTTC. The full variable domain, rest sourced from reference TRBV7-2 and TRBJ2-5, is GAGVSQSPSNKVTEKGKDVELRCDPISGHTALYWYRQSLGQGLEFLIYFQGNSAPDKSGLPSDRFSAERTGGSVSTLTIQRTQQEDSAVYLCASSSRTGGAGETQYFGPGTRLLVL.

The chain couples TRBV9 to TRBJ2-1; 7 bases agree with TRBD1. The CDR3 sequence is 13 residues long. With V trimmed by 4 bases and J by 5 bases, 3 bases remained unmatched. The germline gives CDR1 SGDLS, CDR2 YYNGEE. Here the CDR3 reads CASSRRGNNEQFF. CDR3 bases: TGTGCCAGCAGCCGCAGGGGGAACAATGAGCAGTTCTTC.

This chain connects TRBV20-1 to TRBJ2-5, with D perhaps matching TRBD2 (5 bases). Germline V CDR1 and CDR2: DFQATT, SNEGSKA (reference sequence). The CDR3 spans 15 residues. Trimming cost V 3 bases and J 3 bases, with 17 bases left between them. CDR3 amino acids: CSASRPLRGKETQYF. As DNA, the CDR3 is TGCAGTGCTAGCCGGCCCCTACGAGGGAAAGAGACCCAGTACTTC.

V is TRBV18 and J is TRBJ2-1; 12 positions match TRBD2. Germline V lookup: CDR1 KGHSH, CDR2 LQKENI. CDR3 size: 19 residues. With V trimmed by 3 bases and J by 3 bases, 12 bases remained unmatched. CDR3 sequence reads: CASSPLGLAGSTNYNEQFF. CDR3 coding DNA: TGTGCCAGCTCACCCCTGGGACTAGCGGGCTCCACCAACTACAATGAGCAGTTCTTC.

Notes on this clonotype: The junction and the germline gene differ at one end; a read error may be behind it. The chain couples TRBV7-9 to TRBJ1-1, with D possibly TRBD1 on 5 matching bases. The CDR3 totals 11 residues. Germline-derived CDR1 and CDR2 are SEHNR and FQNEAQ (reference sequence). CDR3 region: CTSSLSGTAFF. As DNA, the CDR3 is TGTACCAGCAGCCTCTCAGGGACGGCTTTCTTT.

The chain couples TRBV7-9 to TRBJ2-7; 7 positions match TRBD1. CDR1 and CDR2 (germline): SEHNR, FQNEAQ (reference sequence). With 2 bases clipped from V and 0 bases from J, the junction kept 7 bases outside the gene matches. CDR3 length equals 16 residues. The CDR3 spells CASSLPGGTASYEQYF. The CDR3 nucleotides read TGTGCCAGCAGCTTACCTGGTGGGACAGCCTCCTACGAGCAGTACTTC.

Comment on this clonotype: A much larger clone lies a single base off, so this may be a read error. The gene calls are TRBV6-1 and TRBJ1-2, with TRBD1 as a possible D gene (5 bases). Per germline, CDR1 MNHNS and CDR2 SASEGT. CDR3 size: 13 residues. V was cut by 1 base and J by 4 bases, with 7 bases left in between. The CDR3 loop reads CASSEVGGYGYTF. CDR3 DNA sequence: TGTGCCAGCAGTGAAGTGGGGGGCTATGGCTACACCTTC.

The chain is built from TRBV10-1 and TRBJ2-1; TRBD2 matches 10 bases. Germline V CDR1 and CDR2: WNHNN, SYGVQD (reference sequence). The CDR3 contains 14 residues. V dropped 5 bases and J dropped 8; count of bases not matched to a gene: 6. The CDR3 DNA is TGCGCCAGCAGTAAAAAGCGGGAGGGCCATGAGCAGTTCTTC. This translates into CASSKKREGHEQFF.

This sequence joins TRBV20-1 and TRBJ2-1, with TRBD2 matching 9 bases. Germline CDR1 is DFQATT and CDR2 is SNEGSKA (reference sequence). There are 15 residues in the CDR3. The ends lost 3 bases at V and 7 bases at J; junction bases unmatched: 10. The CDR3 DNA reads as TGCAGTGCTAGCGGTAGTAGCGGGAGTATGAATGAGCAGTTCTTC. Its protein is CSASGSSGSMNEQFF.

The chain joins TRBV27 to TRBJ1-6; TRBD1 matches 8 bases. After removal of 6 bases from V and 6 bases from J, the junction contained 4 bases not matched to a gene. This CDR3 is built from 14 residues. Germline V gene data show CDR1 as MNHEY and CDR2 as SMNVEV (reference sequence). CDR3 amino acids: CASRLTGANSPLHF. The CDR3 nucleotides are TGTGCCAGCAGATTGACAGGGGCTAATTCACCCCTCCACTTT.

In its sample, this clonotype was seen once. This chain connects TRBV4-1 to TRBJ2-1; 9 nucleotides line up with TRBD1. CDR1 is MGHRA and CDR2 is YSYEKL in the germline V gene. This CDR3 is built from 17 residues. V gave up 2 bases and J gave up 2 bases; unmatched junction bases: 7. The CDR3: CASSQYHGQGTYNEQFF. CDR3 DNA: TGCGCCAGCAGCCAATATCACGGACAGGGGACCTACAATGAGCAGTTCTTC.

The chain joins TRBV7-2 to TRBJ2-1; D not resolved. Germline values: CDR1 SGHTA, CDR2 FQGNSA. This CDR3 has 15 residues. Trimming took 2 bases from V and 10 from J, leaving 18 bases between them. The CDR3 reads CASSLTAAFSYEQFF. CDR3 bases: TGTGCCAGCAGCTTAACGGCGGCCTTCTCCTACGAGCAGTTCTTC.

The chain recombines TRBV20-1 with TRBJ2-3; D is unclear. Germline assignment: CDR1 DFQATT and CDR2 SNEGSKA (reference sequence). The CDR3 length is 14 residues. Trimming shortened V by 6 bases and J by 0 bases, and 13 bases separated the two germline ends. This CDR3 reads CSATRSTSTDTQYF. The DNA of the CDR3 is TGCAGTGCCACCCGATCCACTAGCACAGATACGCAGTATTTT.

In this sample, this clonotype turned up a few times. V gene TRBV3-1 combines with J gene TRBJ2-1; possible D gene TRBD1, 6 bases. Germline-derived CDR1 and CDR2 are LGHDT and YNNKEL (reference sequence). V lost 6 bases and J 6 bases, leaving 18 bases between the germline ends. This CDR3 has 15 amino acids. The CDR3 DNA sequence: TGTGCCAGCAGTCCCGACCCGAGGGGGATCAATGAGCAGTTCTTC. Amino acids: CASSPDPRGINEQFF.

V usage is TRBV20-1 and J usage is TRBJ2-7, with TRBD2 matching 8 bases. The CDR3 has 14 residues. With V trimmed by 1 base and J by 6 bases, 8 bases remained unmatched. Germline V CDR1 and CDR2: DFQATT, SNEGSKA (reference sequence). This chain's CDR3 is CSARVAGRVGEQYF. The CDR3 coding sequence is TGCAGTGCTAGAGTTGCCGGGAGGGTCGGCGAGCAGTACTTC.

This clonotype was observed a handful of times. V usage is TRBV18 and J usage is TRBJ2-7; 10 nucleotides match TRBD2. Unmatched junction bases numbered 12, after V lost 2 bases and J lost 5 bases. Germline CDR1 and CDR2: KGHSH and LQKENI. The CDR3 totals 17 residues. CDR3 coding DNA: TGTGCCAGCTCACCATCCCGGACTAGCGGATGGGTGAACGAGCAGTACTTC. Translating it yields CASSPSRTSGWVNEQYF.